A selection of T cell receptor beta chains follows, all from one sample in a study of vaccination effects on CD4 cells after COVID-19. The repertoire was sequenced with immunoSEQ multiplex PCR; TCRdb's copy has only in-frame clones and lacks some. The repertoire holds some 41,000 clones, with about 70% as singletons. Their antigens remain unidentified. The sample here was CD4+ T cells from PBMCs cultured with HCoV-OC43 spike peptides, taken before COVID-19 vaccination. Every receptor here comes from a human donor who received a COVID-19 vaccine. Both conserved end residues are part of each CDR3. The D gene is left open where the match is weak. Clone size is not always given. Where it is, it says once, few, many or a class for expanded clones.

TRBJ1-2,-,-,TRBV3-1/TRBV3-2,TGTGCCAGCAGCCAGCAGACGGGACTGGCTAACTATGGCTACACCTTC,CASSQQTGLANYGYTF
TRBJ2-7,-,few,TRBV3-1/TRBV3-2,TGTGCCAGCAGCCAAAAGTCGGACAGATTCCCTTACGAGCAGTACTTC,CASSQKSDRFPYEQYF
TRBJ1-5,-,-,TRBV6-5,TGTGCCAGCAGGAAGGGACGGATCAATCAGCCCCAGCATTTT,CASRKGRINQPQHF
TRBJ2-3,-,-,TRBV4-1,TGCGCCAGCAGCCAGGTCGACTTGGGCTTTACAGATACGCAGTATTTT,CASSQVDLGFTDTQYF
TRBJ1-5,-,-,TRBV19,TGTGCCAGTAGGGGAAAGACAGGCCCAAATCAGCCCCAGCATTTT,CASRGKTGPNQPQHF
TRBJ1-2,-,-,TRBV6-1,TGTGCCAGCAGTGAAGCGTTGGGGTTGGGGTATGGCTACACCTTC,CASSEALGLGYGYTF
TRBJ2-7,TRBD1,-,TRBV27,TGTGCCAGCAGTTTAGGCCTGGGACAGGGAATCCTGCCGTACTTC,CASSLGLGQGILPYF
TRBJ1-5,-,few,TRBV7-9,TGTGCCAGCAGCTTAGGAAGGACAGCTAGCAATCAGCCCCAGCATTTT,CASSLGRTASNQPQHF
TRBJ2-1,-,few,TRBV7-9,TGTGCCAGCAGCTTAGGACAGTACAATGAGCAGTTCTTC,CASSLGQYNEQFF
TRBJ1-6,TRBD1,-,TRBV13,TGTGCCAGCAGCTCCTGGACAGGGGCTTCCTATAATTCACCCCTCCACTTT,CASSSWTGASYNSPLHF
TRBJ2-1,-,-,TRBV5-4,TGTGCCAGCAGCTTCAAATTACAGGGACCCAACTACAATGAGCAGTTCTTC,CASSFKLQGPNYNEQFF
TRBJ2-7,TRBD1,medium-sized,TRBV6-5,TGTGCCAGCACCGCGGGACAGGGGACCTACGAGCAGTACTTC,CASTAGQGTYEQYF
TRBJ2-7,TRBD1,-,TRBV12-5,TGTGCTAGTGGTTTGGTATATAGGACAGGGGAATGCTCCTACGAGCAGTACTTC,CASGLVYRTGECSYEQYF
TRBJ2-2,-,few,TRBV21-1,TGTGCCAGCAGCAAAGACCACGGGGAGCTGTTTTTT,CASSKDHGELFF
TRBJ2-1,TRBD2,-,TRBV11-3,TGTGCCAGCAGCTCCGGACTGGGCGGGAGGTCCTCTACAGGCAATGAGCAGTTCTTC,CASSSGLGGRSSTGNEQFF
TRBJ1-4,-,few,TRBV7-9,TGTGCCAGCAGCTTAGGAATGCACAGGGAGGGAGAAAAACTGTTTTTT,CASSLGMHREGEKLFF
TRBJ1-1,-,few,TRBV6-5,TGTGCCAGCACCGGTCCCGGGACGGCAAGAGCTTTCTTT,CASTGPGTARAFF
TRBJ1-2,-,-,TRBV7-8,TGTGCCAGCAGCCGAGCCCCGGATCTCCGGCGGGCCTACACCTTC,CASSRAPDLRRAYTF
TRBJ1-1,TRBD1,few,TRBV30,TGTGCCTGGAGTGCACTCGGACAGGGTTGGACTGAAGCTTTCTTT,CAWSALGQGWTEAFF
TRBJ1-2,-,medium-sized,TRBV7-9,TGTGCCAGCAGCCCCTACGCTCGGACGGCCTATGGCTACACCTTC,CASSPYARTAYGYTF
TRBJ2-7,-,-,TRBV4-2,TGTGCCAGCAGCCAAGAAGGCGGCGAGCAGTACTTC,CASSQEGGEQYF
TRBJ2-7,TRBD2,-,TRBV7-2,TGTGCCAGCAGCTTACGGCCGGGGGGAACCCGGGCCTACGAGCAGTACTTC,CASSLRPGGTRAYEQYF
TRBJ2-1,TRBD2,-,TRBV15,TGTGCCACCAGCAGAGCTACTTTCGGACTAGGCAATGAGCAGTTCTTC,CATSRATFGLGNEQFF
TRBJ1-1,-,-,TRBV12-3/TRBV12-4,TGTGCCAGCAGTTGGGTCCCTTCTGAAGCTTTCTTT,CASSWVPSEAFF
TRBJ2-5,-,-,TRBV7-8,TGTGCCAGCAGCTTAGGAGCGCAAGAGACCCAGTACTTC,CASSLGAQETQYF
TRBJ1-2,-,few,TRBV18,TGTGCCAGCTCACCACCGGGCGAGAACTATGGCTACACCTTC,CASSPPGENYGYTF
TRBJ1-1,-,few,TRBV5-1,TGCGCCAGCAGTATATCAGGGGCGGGTGGCACTGAAGCTTTCTTT,CASSISGAGGTEAFF
TRBJ1-2,-,-,TRBV18,TGTGCCAGCTCACCAGGAATAGGGAATGAAGGCTACACCTTC,CASSPGIGNEGYTF
TRBJ2-3,-,-,TRBV27,TGTGCCAGCAGTTTATCAGGGCGTCTCCTCACAGATACGCAGTATTTT,CASSLSGRLLTDTQYF
TRBJ1-6,-,-,TRBV5-4,TGTGCCAGCAGCAGGGGGGGCGCTTCCTCCTATAATTCACCCCTCCACTTT,CASSRGGASSYNSPLHF
TRBJ2-1,-,-,TRBV14,TGTGCCAGCAGCCTACAATTGGGGGCAGACAATGAGCAGTTCTTC,CASSLQLGADNEQFF
TRBJ2-2,-,few,TRBV6-5,TGTGCCACCCGGTTCAGCGACACCGGGGAGCTGTTTTTT,CATRFSDTGELFF
TRBJ2-5,TRBD1,-,TRBV5-1,TGCGCCAGCAGCTTGGCTATTACAGGGACAGTCCAAGAGACCCAGTACTTC,CASSLAITGTVQETQYF
TRBJ1-5,-,-,TRBV4-1,TGCGCCAGCAGCCGAACCCGGGAGGTTCAGCCCCAGCATTTT,CASSRTREVQPQHF
TRBJ1-6,-,-,TRBV5-5,TGTGCCAGCAGCCGGACTCACACAGGGACCGATTCACCCCTCCACTTT,CASSRTHTGTDSPLHF
TRBJ2-7,TRBD2,-,TRBV7-9,TGTGCCAGCAGCCACCCGCGGGGGGCGACTAGCCTCTTGCTCGAGCAGTACTTC,CASSHPRGATSLLLEQYF
TRBJ1-3,-,few,TRBV4-2,TGTGCCAGCAGCCAAGAGGCACGGTACTCTGGAAACACCATATATTTT,CASSQEARYSGNTIYF
TRBJ1-5,-,once,TRBV5-5,TGTGCCAGCAGCTCCAGGGGCCCAGAAGGGAGCAATCAGCCCCAGCATTTT,CASSSRGPEGSNQPQHF
TRBJ2-6,-,-,TRBV27,-,CASSSSRKGITGANVLTF
TRBJ2-2,TRBD2,once,TRBV19,TGTGCCAGTAGTACCACTAGCGCGAACACCGGGGAGCTGTTTTTT,CASSTTSANTGELFF
TRBJ1-5,-,-,TRBV2,TGTGCCAGCAGAGGGCAGCCCCAAAGCAATCAGCCCCAGCATTTT,CASRGQPQSNQPQHF
TRBJ2-1,-,-,TRBV14,TGTGCCAGCAGCCAAGTAGGAGGGATCTCCTACAATGAGCAGTTCTTC,CASSQVGGISYNEQFF
TRBJ2-2,-,-,TRBV19,TGTGCCACTGGCGATGGGCTGAAACACACCGGGGAGCTGTTTTTT,CATGDGLKHTGELFF
TRBJ2-4,TRBD1,-,TRBV5-4,TGTGCCAGCAGCCCTGGGGGACAGGGCGGCATTCAGTACTTC,CASSPGGQGGIQYF
TRBJ2-7,-,-,TRBV11-2,TGTGCCAGCAGCCCATCCTACGAGCAGTACTTC,CASSPSYEQYF
TRBJ2-1,TRBD2,-,TRBV10-1,TGCGCCAGCAGTGAGTATCGACTAGCCCTACTAATGCAGTTCTTC,CASSEYRLALLMQFF
TRBJ2-3,-,-,TRBV12-2,TGTGCCCCCGCAGAGGGAGAGGTTCCAGATACGCAGTATTTT,CAPAEGEVPDTQYF
TRBJ2-5,TRBD2,-,TRBV29-1,TGCAGCGTTGAAGATCGGGGGGTCCAAGAGACCCAGTACTTC,CSVEDRGVQETQYF
TRBJ2-4,TRBD2,-,TRBV5-1,TGCGCCAGCAGCTTGAGTCTAGCGGGGGGGGAAAACATTCAGTACTTC,CASSLSLAGGENIQYF
TRBJ1-1,-,-,TRBV7-9,TGTGCCAGCAGCCCCCAGAGCAGGCGAATCAGTGGGAACACTGAAGCTTTCTTT,CASSPQSRRISGNTEAFF
TRBJ2-2,TRBD1,-,TRBV7-8,TGTGCCAGCAGCTTAATCCGGCAGGGGGCGAACACCGGGGAGCTGTTTTTT,CASSLIRQGANTGELFF
TRBJ2-1,-,-,TRBV6-5,TGTGCCAGCAGTTATGTAAAGAAGCAGTTCTTC,CASSYVKKQFF
TRBJ2-7,TRBD1,-,TRBV19,TGTGCCAGTAGTATCGACAGGGTATCCTACGAGCAGTACTTC,CASSIDRVSYEQYF
TRBJ1-2,-,-,TRBV2,TGTGCCAGCAGAGAGGACGGCTCCTATGGCTACACCTTC,CASREDGSYGYTF
TRBJ1-1,-,-,TRBV4-2,TGTGCCAGCAGCCCAACGACAGGAAACACTGAAGCTTTCTTT,CASSPTTGNTEAFF
TRBJ2-3,TRBD2,-,TRBV27,TGTGCCAGCACCTATAGCGGGGGTACGCAGTATTTT,CASTYSGGTQYF
TRBJ1-3,TRBD1,-,TRBV18,TGTGCCAGCTCACGCGGGACAGACGGAAACACCATATATTTT,CASSRGTDGNTIYF
TRBJ2-2,TRBD1,-,TRBV6-4,TGTGCCAGCAGTGGACAGGGCGACACCGGGGAGCTGTTTTTT,CASSGQGDTGELFF
TRBJ1-5,-,few,TRBV12-3/TRBV12-4,TGTGCCAGCAGGGAACAGGGAGATCAGCCCCAGCATTTT,CASREQGDQPQHF